Below are 25 T cell receptor beta chains sequenced from a single sample in a study of cytomegalovirus exposure and HLA in healthy donors (dated by TCRdb to the late 2010s). Library construction relied on the immunoSEQ multiplex PCR assay. Entries here come from immuneACCESS through TCRdb and include only in-frame sequences with V and J called. Some clones fail to appear in such tables; in the studies checked, an unresolved V gene covers under half of the shortfall, and the cause of the remainder is unknown. For this sample there are 90,000 or so clones; 85% appear just once. The ten largest make up about 20% of the sample. Source material: PBMCs. Every receptor here comes from a man aged 18 to 29 in good health and CMV-seropositive.

The chain combines TRBV5-1 with TRBJ2-3, with 8 bases lining up with TRBD1. The CDR3 covers 15 residues. In germline, CDR1 is SGHRS, CDR2 YFSETQ. V shed 1 base, J shed 2 bases, and the junction held 3 bases outside the gene matches. DNA of the CDR3: TGCGCCAGCAGCTTGTGGGACAGGTTCACAGATACGCAGTATTTT. Its protein is CASSLWDRFTDTQYF.

The chain combines TRBV29-1 with TRBJ2-2; D perhaps matches TRBD2 (6 bases). V gave up 5 bases and J gave up 0 bases, with 10 bases separating them. Germline CDR1 is SQVTM and CDR2 is ANQGSEA. CDR3 length: 14 residues. The CDR3 here is CSVSGGTNTGELFF. CDR3 DNA: TGCAGCGTTTCCGGCGGGACGAACACCGGGGAGCTGTTTTTT.

V gene TRBV4-2 combines with J gene TRBJ2-2; D is ambiguous. The CDR3 extends over 15 amino acids. Trimming left V 1 base short and J 0 bases short, with 6 bases between. Germline lookup yields CDR1 LGHNA and CDR2 YNFKEQ. CDR3 nucleotides: TGTGCCAGCAGCCAAGCCCCTGCGAACACCGGGGAGCTGTTTTTT. This encodes CASSQAPANTGELFF.

CDR3 amino acids: CASSLGQGQETQYF. CDR3 coding DNA: TGTGCCAGCAGCTTAGGACAGGGGCAAGAGACCCAGTACTTC. The chain links TRBV11-1 to TRBJ2-5; TRBD1 agrees at 8 bases. The germline gives CDR1 SGHAT, CDR2 FQDESV (reference sequence). The CDR3 is made up of 14 amino acids. With 1 base clipped from V and 2 bases from J, the junction kept 0 bases outside the gene matches. The variable domain in full, with the rest retrieved from reference TRBV11-1 and TRBJ2-5, is EAEVAQSPRYKITEKSQAVAFWCDPISGHATLYWYRQILGQGPELLVQFQDESVVDDSQLPKDRFSAERLKGVDSTLKIQPAELGDSAMYLCASSLGQGQETQYFGPGTRLLVL.

The CDR3 DNA sequence: TGTGCCAGCAGTTTCCGGGGGGCTCATCAGCCCCAGCATTTT. Encoded protein: CASSFRGAHQPQHF. The V gene is TRBV27, the J gene TRBJ1-5; possibly TRBD1 for D (6 bases). The CDR3 has 14 residues. The V end was cut by 3 bases, the J end by 5 bases, with 11 bases between. Germline CDR1 and CDR2: MNHEY and SMNVEV (reference sequence).

V gene TRBV7-9 combines with J gene TRBJ1-5; the match to TRBD1 covers 9 bases. J lost 5 bases, V lost 5 bases, and 13 bases had no gene match. This CDR3 spans 17 amino acids. The V gene's germline CDR1 is SEHNR and CDR2 FQNEAQ (reference sequence). DNA of the CDR3: TGTGCCAGCAGCCCTGGCACAGGGGGCGCGACGGATCAGCCCCAGCATTTT. This encodes CASSPGTGGATDQPQHF.

The CDR3, as DNA: TGTGCCAGCAGCCCTCTTAGCGGGCAAAACACCGGGGAGCTGTTTTTT. This sequence encodes CASSPLSGQNTGELFF. V is TRBV7-9 and J is TRBJ2-2, with 7 positions matching TRBD2. Germline trimming cut 5 bases from V and 2 bases from J; bases unmatched to any gene: 8. In germline, CDR1 is SEHNR, CDR2 FQNEAQ (reference sequence). This CDR3 is built from 16 residues.

The CDR3 loop is CASSLSDRYYGYTF. The CDR3 DNA sequence: TGTGCCAGCAGTTTATCGGACAGGTACTATGGCTACACCTTC. The chain carries TRBV28 and TRBJ1-2, with 7 nucleotides matching TRBD1. The CDR3 has 14 residues. Germline CDR1 is MDHEN and CDR2 is SYDVKM. Trimming cost V 1 base and J 3 bases; bases outside gene matches: 2.

CDR3 DNA sequence: TGTGCCAGCAGGACAGGGTATGGTGAGCAGTACTTC. Translated, it gives CASRTGYGEQYF. This chain links TRBV28 with TRBJ2-7, with 7 positions matching TRBD1. The CDR3 contains 12 residues. Germline CDR1 reads MDHEN; CDR2 reads SYDVKM. With V trimmed by 6 bases and J by 7 bases, 6 bases remained unmatched.

This clone was found a few times. The chain has TRBV6-5 and TRBJ1-1, with D perhaps TRBD1 (5 bases). There are 14 residues in the CDR3. Germline CDR1 is MNHEY and CDR2 is SVGAGI. The V end was cut by 2 bases, the J end by 4 bases, with 11 bases between. The CDR3 DNA is TGTGCCAGCAGTTACCAAAGGGGTGGCACTGAAGCTTTCTTT. It encodes CASSYQRGGTEAFF.

This chain joins TRBV6-5 and TRBJ1-1; D gene uncertain. The germline CDR1 and CDR2 sequences are MNHEY and SVGAGI. Trimming shortened V by 2 bases and J by 4 bases, and 8 bases separated the two germline ends. There are 13 residues in the CDR3. The CDR3 DNA is TGTGCCAGCAGTTACGGAGGTGGCACTGAAGCTTTCTTT. It translates to CASSYGGGTEAFF.

The rearrangement uses TRBV18 and TRBJ2-1, with D possibly being TRBD1 (5 bases). CDR1 is KGHSH and CDR2 is LQKENI in the germline V gene. There are 13 residues in the CDR3. V lost 3 bases and J lost 10, with 13 bases in between. The CDR3 loop is CASSPSRVGEQFF. CDR3 coding DNA: TGTGCCAGCTCACCGAGCAGGGTAGGGGAGCAGTTCTTC.

This sequence joins TRBV30 and TRBJ1-4; weak D call: TRBD1 (6 bases). This CDR3 region has 13 residues. Trimming removed 7 bases at V and 4 bases at J, with 13 bases between. Germline V CDR1 and CDR2: GTSNPN, SVGIG (reference sequence). CDR3 sequence: CAYGGHFNEKLFF. CDR3 nucleotide sequence: TGTGCCTATGGGGGACACTTTAATGAAAAACTGTTTTTT.

This clone was counted between two and nine times. The J gene is TRBJ1-4, the V gene TRBV28; TRBD1 matches at 8 bases. Trimming at V came to 2 bases and at J to 6 bases, leaving 8 bases not matched to a gene. The CDR3 totals 16 residues. The germline V gene has CDR1 MDHEN and CDR2 SYDVKM. DNA for the CDR3: TGTGCCAGCAGTTTAACTCCCGGGACAGGTCATGAAAAACTGTTTTTT. It yields the protein CASSLTPGTGHEKLFF.

The table lists this clone with a count of one. Germline is not matched at one junction end, which may reflect a read error. The V and J genes are TRBV27 and TRBJ1-2; 8 nucleotides agree with TRBD1. Per the germline V gene, CDR1 is MNHEY and CDR2 is SMNVEV (reference sequence). The CDR3 consists of 15 residues. The DNA of the CDR3 is TGTGCCAGCAGCAGGATCGACAGGGGTAACGATGGCTACACCTTC. Translating gives CASSRIDRGNDGYTF.

The chain combines TRBV4-2 with TRBJ1-1; D call uncertain. This CDR3 spans 14 amino acids. The V end lost 0 bases, the J end lost 8 bases, and 13 bases lay between the germline ends. Germline V CDR1 and CDR2: LGHNA, YNFKEQ. The CDR3 is CASSQDDDGREAFF. For the CDR3, the DNA is TGTGCCAGCAGCCAAGATGATGATGGGAGAGAAGCTTTCTTT.

The chain joins TRBV29-1 to TRBJ2-1; D remains ambiguous. Germline loops: CDR1 SQVTM, CDR2 ANQGSEA. Trimming took off 7 bases at V and 0 bases at J, with 10 bases between the two ends. CDR3 length: 13 amino acids. The CDR3 coding sequence is TGCAGCGATCGGGTTGTCTCCTACAATGAGCAGTTCTTC. Protein: CSDRVVSYNEQFF.

This clone was picked up one time. This chain joins TRBV2 and TRBJ1-2; 9 bases are shared with TRBD1. The CDR3 contains 15 residues. The V gene end was trimmed by 6 bases and the J gene end by 3 bases; junction bases not matched to a gene: 8. Germline assignment: CDR1 SNHLY and CDR2 FYNNEI. The CDR3 DNA follows: TGTGCCAGCAGCCCGGGACAGGGTATGCACTATGGCTACACCTTC. Translated: CASSPGQGMHYGYTF.

This chain uses TRBV6-4 with TRBJ2-2, with 12 bases fitting TRBD2. Germline loops: CDR1 MRHNA, CDR2 SNTAGT. V shed 3 bases and J 5 bases; nucleotides not matched to a gene: 1. This CDR3 has 15 residues. CDR3 bases: TGTGCCAGCAGTGAAACTAGCGGGGGGACCGGGGAGCTGTTTTTT. Protein product: CASSETSGGTGELFF.

This clone has only one observation. V usage is TRBV29-1 and J usage is TRBJ1-1; 9 bases are a match to TRBD1. J gave up 4 bases and V 4 bases, and 7 bases lay outside the gene matches. The CDR3 is made up of 14 amino acids. Looked up from germline, CDR1 is SQVTM and CDR2 is ANQGSEA. The DNA for the CDR3 is TGCAGCGTTGCCGACAGGGGGACGGTCACTGAAGCTTTCTTT. Amino acids: CSVADRGTVTEAFF.

V usage is TRBV11-3 and J usage is TRBJ2-7; 9 positions agree with TRBD1. V lost 1 base and J lost 5; bases outside the gene matches: 9. This CDR3 spans 16 amino acids. Germline-derived CDR1 and CDR2 are SGHNT and YENEEA. The CDR3 reads CASSLGAGTGTNEQYF. DNA for the CDR3: TGTGCCAGCAGCTTAGGAGCCGGGACAGGGACCAACGAGCAGTACTTC.

V is TRBV27 and J is TRBJ2-3; TRBD1 might be the D (6 bases). V was shortened by 5 bases and J by 3 bases, with 15 bases between the two germline ends. Germline V gene lookup returns CDR1 MNHEY and CDR2 SMNVEV (reference sequence). CDR3 length: 15 amino acids. Here the CDR3 reads CASSPRTAVTDTQYF. CDR3 DNA sequence: TGTGCCAGCAGTCCGCGGACAGCCGTTACAGATACGCAGTATTTT.

A note on this clone: This CDR3 is missing its conserved last phenylalanine or tryptophan, likely due to a read error. It is unclear where the CDR3 begins or ends on the DNA, so no DNA is shown, and the CDR3 is as TCRdb lists it. This chain links TRBV10-1 with TRBJ1-1; no DNA check was done on the table's D call, TRBD1. The CDR3 region is 9 residues in length, termini included. From germline, CDR1 is WNHNN and CDR2 SYGVQD (reference sequence). The CDR3 here is CASSLTGED.

The V gene is TRBV6-1, the J gene TRBJ2-5; 9 bases are shared with TRBD2. This CDR3 has 17 amino acids. J lost 5 bases, V lost 3 bases, and 13 bases had no gene match. The germline gives CDR1 MNHNS, CDR2 SASEGT. CDR3 region: CASSEGAGGSPLETQYF. In DNA, the CDR3 is TGTGCCAGCAGTGAGGGAGCGGGAGGCTCGCCGTTGGAGACCCAGTACTTC.

The chain uses TRBV10-2 and TRBJ2-1; TRBD2 might be the D (7 bases). Germline CDR1 WSHSY, CDR2 SAAADI. This CDR3 has 15 amino acids. Trimming removed 4 bases from V and 3 bases from J, with 13 bases in between. CDR3 in amino acids: CASSVGGADYNEQFF. Written as DNA, the CDR3 is TGCGCCAGCAGTGTGGGGGGGGCGGACTACAATGAGCAGTTCTTC.